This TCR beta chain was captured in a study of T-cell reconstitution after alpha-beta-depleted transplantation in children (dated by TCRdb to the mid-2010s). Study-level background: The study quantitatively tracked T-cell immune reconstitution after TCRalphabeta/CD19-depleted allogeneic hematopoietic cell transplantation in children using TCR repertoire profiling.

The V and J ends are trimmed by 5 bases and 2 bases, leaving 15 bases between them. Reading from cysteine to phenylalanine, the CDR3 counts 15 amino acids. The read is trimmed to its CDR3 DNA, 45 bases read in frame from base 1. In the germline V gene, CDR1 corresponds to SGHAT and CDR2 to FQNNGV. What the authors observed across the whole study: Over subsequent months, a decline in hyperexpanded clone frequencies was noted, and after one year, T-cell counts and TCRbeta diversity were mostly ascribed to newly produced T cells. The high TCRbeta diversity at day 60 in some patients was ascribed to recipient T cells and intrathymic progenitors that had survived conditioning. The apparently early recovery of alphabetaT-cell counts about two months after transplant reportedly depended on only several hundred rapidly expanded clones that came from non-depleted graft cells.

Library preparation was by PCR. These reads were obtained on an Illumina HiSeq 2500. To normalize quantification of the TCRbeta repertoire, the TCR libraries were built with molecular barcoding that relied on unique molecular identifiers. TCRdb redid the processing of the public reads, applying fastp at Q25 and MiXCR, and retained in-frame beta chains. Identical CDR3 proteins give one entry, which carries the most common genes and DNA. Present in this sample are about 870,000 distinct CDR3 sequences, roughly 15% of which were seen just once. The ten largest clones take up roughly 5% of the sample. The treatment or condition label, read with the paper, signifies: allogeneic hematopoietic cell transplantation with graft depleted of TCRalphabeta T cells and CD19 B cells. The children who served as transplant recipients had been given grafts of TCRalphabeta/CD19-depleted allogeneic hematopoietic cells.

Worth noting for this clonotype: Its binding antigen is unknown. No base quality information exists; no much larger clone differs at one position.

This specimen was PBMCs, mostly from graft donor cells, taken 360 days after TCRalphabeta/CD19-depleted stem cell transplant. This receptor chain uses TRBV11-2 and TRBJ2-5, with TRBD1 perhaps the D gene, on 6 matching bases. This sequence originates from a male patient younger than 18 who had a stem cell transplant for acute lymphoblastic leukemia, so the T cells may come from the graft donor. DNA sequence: TGTGCCAGCAGCCCTCAGAGGGGGAGTCAAGAGACCCAGTACTTC. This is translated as CASSPQRGSQETQYF. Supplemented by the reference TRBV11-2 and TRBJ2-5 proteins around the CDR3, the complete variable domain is EAGVAQSPRYKIIEKRQSVAFWCNPISGHATLYWYQQILGQGPKLLIQFQNNGVVDDSQLPKDRFSAERLKGVDSTLKIQPAKLEDSAVYLCASSPQRGSQETQYFGPGTRLLVL.